This T cell receptor (beta chain) derives from a study of identical twins. Trimming cost V 3 bases and J 4 bases, with 12 bases left between them. The CDR3 has 14 residues. A single record per CDR3 protein comes from TCRdb applying MiXCR to the 5' RACE reads. The sample contains 230,000 or so distinct CDR3 sequences, about 8.5% of which appear only once. This clonotype came up many times. A further study also used this sample, focusing on yellow fever vaccine responses in identical twins.

Sample: CD8+ T cells sorted from blood. The chain is built from TRBV12-3 or TRBV12-4 and TRBJ1-1, with unresolved D. The receptor was derived from a woman between 18 and 29 years old in good health. The chain's CDR3 is CASSLWVEGTEAFF. The CDR3 nucleotides are TGTGCCAGCAGTTTGTGGGTAGAGGGCACTGAAGCTTTCTTT.